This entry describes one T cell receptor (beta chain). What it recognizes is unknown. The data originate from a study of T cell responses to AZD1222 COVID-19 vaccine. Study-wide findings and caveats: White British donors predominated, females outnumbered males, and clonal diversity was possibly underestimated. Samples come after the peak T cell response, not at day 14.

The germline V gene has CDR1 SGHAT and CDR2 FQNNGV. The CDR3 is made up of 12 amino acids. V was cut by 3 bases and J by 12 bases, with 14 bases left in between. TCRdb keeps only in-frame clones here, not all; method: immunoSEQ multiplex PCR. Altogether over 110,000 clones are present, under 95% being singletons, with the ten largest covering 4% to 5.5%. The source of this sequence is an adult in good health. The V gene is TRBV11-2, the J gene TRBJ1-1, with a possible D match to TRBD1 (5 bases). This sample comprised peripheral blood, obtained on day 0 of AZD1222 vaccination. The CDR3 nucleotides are TGTGCCAGCAGCTTGGGAAGCAGGGAGCCTTTCTTT. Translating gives CASSLGSREPFF. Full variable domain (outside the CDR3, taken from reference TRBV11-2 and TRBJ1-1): EAGVAQSPRYKIIEKRQSVAFWCNPISGHATLYWYQQILGQGPKLLIQFQNNGVVDDSQLPKDRFSAERLKGVDSTLKIQPAKLEDSAVYLCASSLGSREPFFGQGTRLTVV.